A selection of T cell receptor beta chains follows, all from one sample in a study of CD8 T cells in Susac syndrome. MiXCR, applied by TCRdb to the immunoSEQ multiplex PCR reads, yields one record per CDR3 protein. There are tens of thousands of distinct CDR3 sequences in the sample; over 90% occur only once, and about 0.28% lies in the top ten. What was sequenced was CD4+ T cells from PBMCs. These TCRs come from a human donor with Susac syndrome. The CDR3 runs from the conserved cysteine through the conserved F or W. Fields, in order: V gene, J gene, clone size, D gene, CDR3 DNA, CDR3 protein. D genes are given only for firm matches. The listing skips clone size in some rows; elsewhere it reads once, few, many or a size class.

V gene: TRBV6-5
J gene: TRBJ2-2
clone size: .
D gene: TRBD2
CDR3 DNA: TGTGCCAGCAGTTACTCTGGACTAGCGGGGGGGCCCGGGGAGCTGTTTTTT
CDR3 protein: CASSYSGLAGGPGELFF

V gene: TRBV7-3
J gene: TRBJ2-3
clone size: .
D gene: .
CDR3 DNA: TGTGCCAGCGGGAACGCTAAAAGCACAGATACGCAGTATTTT
CDR3 protein: CASGNAKSTDTQYF

V gene: TRBV29-1
J gene: TRBJ2-1
clone size: .
D gene: TRBD2
CDR3 DNA: TGCAGCGTTGAGGCGGGACTAGCGAATCCTGAGCAGTTCTTC
CDR3 protein: CSVEAGLANPEQFF

V gene: TRBV30
J gene: TRBJ1-3
clone size: once
D gene: .
CDR3 DNA: TGTACCTTGACAGTCTCTGGAAACACCATATATTTT
CDR3 protein: CTLTVSGNTIYF

V gene: TRBV29-1
J gene: TRBJ2-2
clone size: .
D gene: TRBD1
CDR3 DNA: TGCAGCGTTGAGGTCAGGGGGTACACCGGGGAGCTGTTTTTT
CDR3 protein: CSVEVRGYTGELFF

V gene: TRBV29-1
J gene: TRBJ1-1
clone size: .
D gene: .
CDR3 DNA: TGCAGCGTAGGCCCCCCTGGCAGAGGGCTTGTGAACACTGAAGCTTTCTTT
CDR3 protein: CSVGPPGRGLVNTEAFF

V gene: TRBV24-1
J gene: TRBJ2-3
clone size: .
D gene: .
CDR3 DNA: TGTGCCACTGAAACCGGGGCCGAAGATACGCAGTATTTT
CDR3 protein: CATETGAEDTQYF

V gene: TRBV30
J gene: TRBJ1-5
clone size: .
D gene: .
CDR3 DNA: TGTGCCTGGAGTTTTCCCTCCGGGGGGATCAATCAGCCCCAGCATTTT
CDR3 protein: CAWSFPSGGINQPQHF

V gene: TRBV20-1
J gene: TRBJ1-1
clone size: .
D gene: .
CDR3 DNA: TGCAGTGCTAACAGGGTGAACACTGAAGCTTTCTTT
CDR3 protein: CSANRVNTEAFF

V gene: TRBV3-1
J gene: TRBJ1-2
clone size: .
D gene: .
CDR3 DNA: TGTGCCAGCAGCCCCCGGGTACAGATGGATGGCTACACCTTC
CDR3 protein: CASSPRVQMDGYTF

V gene: TRBV6-1
J gene: TRBJ2-6
clone size: .
D gene: TRBD1
CDR3 DNA: TGTGCCAGCAGTCCAGGGACAGGGTTTGGGGCCAACGTCCTGACTTTC
CDR3 protein: CASSPGTGFGANVLTF

V gene: TRBV6-6
J gene: TRBJ1-5
clone size: .
D gene: .
CDR3 DNA: TGTGCCAGTCTCTTACGACAGGGCAATCAGCCCCAGCATTTT
CDR3 protein: CASLLRQGNQPQHF

V gene: TRBV7-8
J gene: TRBJ2-5
clone size: .
D gene: .
CDR3 DNA: TGTGCCAGCAGCTTAGGGTCTAGCAAAGAGACCCAGTACTTC
CDR3 protein: CASSLGSSKETQYF

V gene: TRBV7-2
J gene: TRBJ2-6
clone size: .
D gene: .
CDR3 DNA: TGTGCCAGCAGCCACAGGGCCTCTGGGGCCAACGTCCTGACTTTC
CDR3 protein: CASSHRASGANVLTF

V gene: TRBV30
J gene: TRBJ2-7
clone size: once
D gene: TRBD2
CDR3 DNA: TGTGCCTGGAGTGTACTCTCGGGGGGTCAGCAGTACTTC
CDR3 protein: CAWSVLSGGQQYF

V gene: TRBV7-2
J gene: TRBJ2-7
clone size: once
D gene: .
CDR3 DNA: TGTGCCAGCAGCTTAGTACTGGGACCCTACGAGCAGTACTTC
CDR3 protein: CASSLVLGPYEQYF

V gene: TRBV28
J gene: TRBJ2-7
clone size: .
D gene: .
CDR3 DNA: TGTGCCAGCAGTTTTGGAGGGGGTTCCTACGAGCAGTACTTC
CDR3 protein: CASSFGGGSYEQYF

V gene: TRBV7-9
J gene: TRBJ1-5
clone size: once
D gene: TRBD1
CDR3 DNA: TGTGCCAGCAGCCTGACAGGGGGCGAGGACAATCAGCCCCAGCATTTT
CDR3 protein: CASSLTGGEDNQPQHF

V gene: TRBV29-1
J gene: TRBJ2-1
clone size: .
D gene: TRBD2
CDR3 DNA: TGCAGCGTTTCGGGCGGGGGGTACAATGAGCAGTTCTTC
CDR3 protein: CSVSGGGYNEQFF

V gene: TRBV15
J gene: TRBJ1-1
clone size: .
D gene: TRBD1
CDR3 DNA: TGTGCCACCAGCAGAGCGTTGACAGGGGGCCTGGATACTGAAGCTTTCTTT
CDR3 protein: CATSRALTGGLDTEAFF

V gene: TRBV7-3
J gene: TRBJ2-1
clone size: .
D gene: .
CDR3 DNA: TGTGCCAGCAGCTTAGCAGGACACAATGAGCAGTTCTTC
CDR3 protein: CASSLAGHNEQFF

V gene: TRBV6-4
J gene: TRBJ2-1
clone size: .
D gene: TRBD2
CDR3 DNA: TGTGCCAGCAGTGACTCTAGCGGGGGGGCCAATGAGCAGTTCTTC
CDR3 protein: CASSDSSGGANEQFF

V gene: TRBV12-3/TRBV12-4
J gene: TRBJ2-1
clone size: .
D gene: .
CDR3 DNA: TGTGCCAGCAGTTTAAGGAATGAGCAGTTCTTC
CDR3 protein: CASSLRNEQFF

V gene: TRBV3-1
J gene: TRBJ2-2
clone size: .
D gene: TRBD2
CDR3 DNA: TGTGCCAGCAGCTGGGGACTAGCGGACACCGGGGAGCTGTTTTTT
CDR3 protein: CASSWGLADTGELFF

V gene: TRBV20-1
J gene: TRBJ2-1
clone size: .
D gene: .
CDR3 DNA: TGCAGTGCTAGAGGCAGTCTCAATGAGCAGTTCTTC
CDR3 protein: CSARGSLNEQFF

V gene: TRBV9
J gene: TRBJ2-7
clone size: .
D gene: TRBD1
CDR3 DNA: TGTGCCAGCAGCGCCGGAGGGACAGGGATGTCCTACGAGCAGTACTTC
CDR3 protein: CASSAGGTGMSYEQYF

V gene: TRBV30
J gene: TRBJ1-5
clone size: .
D gene: .
CDR3 DNA: TGTGCCGGTACCCAGGGTTCCGGTCAGCCCCAGCATTTT
CDR3 protein: CAGTQGSGQPQHF

V gene: TRBV18
J gene: TRBJ2-2
clone size: once
D gene: TRBD2
CDR3 DNA: TGTGCCAGCTCACCAAGGAGCGGGGGGAACACCGGGGAGCTGTTTTTT
CDR3 protein: CASSPRSGGNTGELFF

V gene: TRBV3-1
J gene: TRBJ1-1
clone size: once
D gene: .
CDR3 DNA: TGTGCCAGCAGACAGAGCGGGGTTAAAACTTTCTTT
CDR3 protein: CASRQSGVKTFF

V gene: TRBV5-1
J gene: TRBJ2-5
clone size: .
D gene: TRBD1
CDR3 DNA: TGCGCCAGCAGCTCGACAGGGGGAAGTGTACAAGAGACCCAGTACTTC
CDR3 protein: CASSSTGGSVQETQYF

V gene: TRBV20-1
J gene: TRBJ2-5
clone size: .
D gene: .
CDR3 DNA: TGCAGTGCTGGAGGGAGATCAGAGACCCAGTACTTC
CDR3 protein: CSAGGRSETQYF

V gene: TRBV20-1
J gene: TRBJ2-7
clone size: .
D gene: .
CDR3 DNA: TGCAGTGCTGTCCGGGACGTAGGCCGTGGGGAGCAGTACTTC
CDR3 protein: CSAVRDVGRGEQYF

V gene: TRBV5-1
J gene: TRBJ2-3
clone size: .
D gene: .
CDR3 DNA: TGCGCCAGCAGCCCCGGGACTCCCACAGATACGCAGTATTTT
CDR3 protein: CASSPGTPTDTQYF

V gene: TRBV11-2
J gene: TRBJ2-3
clone size: few
D gene: TRBD2
CDR3 DNA: TGTGCCAGCAGCTTAGAAGCGGGGGGCCCGGGAGATACGCAGTATTTT
CDR3 protein: CASSLEAGGPGDTQYF

V gene: TRBV20-1
J gene: TRBJ2-1
clone size: .
D gene: .
CDR3 DNA: TGCAGTGCTAGAGCACAGGTTAGCTCCTACAATGAGCAGTTCTTC
CDR3 protein: CSARAQVSSYNEQFF

V gene: TRBV6-4
J gene: TRBJ2-3
clone size: .
D gene: TRBD2
CDR3 DNA: TGTGCCAGCAGCCCCCGGGGGGGAGAGACAGATACGCAGTATTTT
CDR3 protein: CASSPRGGETDTQYF

V gene: TRBV5-1
J gene: TRBJ2-3
clone size: .
D gene: TRBD1
CDR3 DNA: TGCGCCAGCAGCCAAGAGACAGGGGGCAGCACAGATACGCAGTATTTT
CDR3 protein: CASSQETGGSTDTQYF

V gene: TRBV30
J gene: TRBJ1-2
clone size: .
D gene: .
CDR3 DNA: TGTGCCTGGAGAGAGGGTAACTATGGCTACACCTTC
CDR3 protein: CAWREGNYGYTF

V gene: TRBV10-3
J gene: TRBJ2-5
clone size: .
D gene: .
CDR3 DNA: TGTGCCATCCGTAGTTCTGGAAAGGAGACCCAGTACTTC
CDR3 protein: CAIRSSGKETQYF

V gene: TRBV28
J gene: TRBJ2-4
clone size: .
D gene: .
CDR3 DNA: TGTGCCAGCAGTCCCGGGGGCGCCAAAAACATTCAGTACTTC
CDR3 protein: CASSPGGAKNIQYF

V gene: TRBV20-1
J gene: TRBJ1-1
clone size: .
D gene: .
CDR3 DNA: TGCAGTGCTAGAGGGGGAGGGCGGCTTGAAGCTTTCTTT
CDR3 protein: CSARGGGRLEAFF

V gene: TRBV12-3/TRBV12-4
J gene: TRBJ1-5
clone size: .
D gene: .
CDR3 DNA: TGTGCCAGCAGTTTTGGCCAGGGGCAGCCCCAGCATTTT
CDR3 protein: CASSFGQGQPQHF

V gene: TRBV4-3
J gene: TRBJ1-3
clone size: .
D gene: .
CDR3 DNA: TGCGCCAGCAGCCAAGGCGGAACTGGAAACACCATATATTTT
CDR3 protein: CASSQGGTGNTIYF

V gene: TRBV28
J gene: TRBJ1-2
clone size: few
D gene: .
CDR3 DNA: TGTGCCAGCAGTTCCGGGACATTTGGCTACACCTTC
CDR3 protein: CASSSGTFGYTF

V gene: TRBV28
J gene: TRBJ1-6
clone size: .
D gene: TRBD1
CDR3 DNA: TGTGCCAGCAGTTTAGGGACAGGGTCGATACGGTCACCCCTCCACTTT
CDR3 protein: CASSLGTGSIRSPLHF

V gene: TRBV28
J gene: TRBJ1-6
clone size: .
D gene: .
CDR3 DNA: TGTGCCAGCAGTTCGACAGGTTCACCCCTCCACTTT
CDR3 protein: CASSSTGSPLHF

V gene: TRBV30
J gene: TRBJ2-2
clone size: .
D gene: TRBD2
CDR3 DNA: TGTGCCTGGAAGCGGGGCTCTGCGAACACCGGGGAGCTGTTTTTT
CDR3 protein: CAWKRGSANTGELFF

V gene: TRBV30
J gene: TRBJ1-3
clone size: .
D gene: .
CDR3 DNA: TGTGCCTGGAGGGCAGGTAGTTCTGGAAACACCATATATTTT
CDR3 protein: CAWRAGSSGNTIYF

V gene: TRBV6-5
J gene: TRBJ2-3
clone size: .
D gene: .
CDR3 DNA: TGTGCCAGCAGGACAGAAGATACGCAGTATTTT
CDR3 protein: CASRTEDTQYF

V gene: TRBV29-1
J gene: TRBJ1-1
clone size: once
D gene: TRBD1
CDR3 DNA: TGCAGCGTTCGCCCCCGACAGGGGGTGAACACTGAAGCTTTCTTT
CDR3 protein: CSVRPRQGVNTEAFF

V gene: TRBV12-1
J gene: TRBJ1-6
clone size: .
D gene: .
CDR3 DNA: TGTGCCAGCAGCTCATACATTGGACCCCTCGGCGCGAATTCACCCCTCCACTTT
CDR3 protein: CASSSYIGPLGANSPLHF

V gene: TRBV7-8
J gene: TRBJ1-5
clone size: .
D gene: .
CDR3 DNA: TGTGCCAGCAGCCCTGAAGATCAGCCCCAGCATTTT
CDR3 protein: CASSPEDQPQHF

V gene: TRBV3-1
J gene: TRBJ2-1
clone size: .
D gene: TRBD2
CDR3 DNA: TGTGCCAGCAGCTACCAGCGGGGGGTGTTGAATGAGCAGTTCTTC
CDR3 protein: CASSYQRGVLNEQFF

V gene: TRBV6-5
J gene: TRBJ1-1
clone size: .
D gene: .
CDR3 DNA: TGTGCCAGCAGTCCTGGCCTAGAAGCTTTCTTT
CDR3 protein: CASSPGLEAFF

V gene: TRBV20-1
J gene: TRBJ2-1
clone size: .
D gene: TRBD2
CDR3 DNA: TGCAGTGCTGGCGGGACTAGCGGGGGAGGGTTCTTC
CDR3 protein: CSAGGTSGGGFF